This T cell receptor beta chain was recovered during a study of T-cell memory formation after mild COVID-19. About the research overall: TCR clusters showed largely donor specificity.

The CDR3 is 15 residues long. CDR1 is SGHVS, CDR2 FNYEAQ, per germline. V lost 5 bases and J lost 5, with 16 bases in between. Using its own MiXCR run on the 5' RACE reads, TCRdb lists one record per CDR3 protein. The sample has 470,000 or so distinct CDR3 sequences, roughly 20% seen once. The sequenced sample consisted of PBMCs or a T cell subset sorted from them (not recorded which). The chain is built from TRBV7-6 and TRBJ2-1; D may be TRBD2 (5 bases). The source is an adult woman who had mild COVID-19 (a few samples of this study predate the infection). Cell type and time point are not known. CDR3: CASSPTRSGHNEQFF. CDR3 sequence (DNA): TGTGCCAGCAGCCCCACCCGAAGCGGCCACAATGAGCAGTTCTTC. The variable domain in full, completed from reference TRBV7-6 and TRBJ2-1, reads GAGVSQSPRYKVTKRGQDVALRCDPISGHVSLYWYRQALGQGPEFLTYFNYEAQQDKSGLPNDRFSAERPEGSISTLTIQRTEQRDSAMYRCASSPTRSGHNEQFFGPGTRLTVL.